The present T cell receptor (beta chain) was sequenced within a study of cytomegalovirus exposure and HLA in healthy donors listed by TCRdb under 2017. The study in broad terms: In an earlier analysis of 587 of the donors, under 300 Gb of sequence data and 90 million to 120 million unique TCR beta sequences from 150 million to 200 million T cells were reported. An earlier analysis of 587 of the donors applied high-throughput TCR beta sequencing to assess whether each TCR beta V gene segment acted as functional or pseudogenic. The T cell repertoires of some 670 subjects were profiled by immunosequencing and related to cytomegalovirus serostatus. HLA typing covered class I and class II loci at four-digit resolution. An early release that covered about 600 HLA-typed donors contained approximately 300 gigabases of sequencing data and approximately 85 million unique TCR sequences. Across some 400 genotyped donors of the cohort, an average of roughly 200,000 unique TCR beta nucleotide sequences per donor were sequenced, and roughly 20% of those sequences were non-productive. All discovery cohort repertoires had been generated using a single sequencing platform. Because of strong linkage in the cohort, roughly five DR-DQ haplotypes were treated as single units for association and clustering. Alongside the repertoire data, information on donor age, sex, ethnicity and CMV serostatus was compiled. The study aimed to test whether cataloging public T cell receptors could reveal signatures of past pathogen exposure. A later genetic analysis took genome-wide SNP genotypes for about 55% of the roughly 700 donors and used that subset as a discovery cohort. Among the roughly 400 genotyped donors, around 81% belonged to the genetic ancestry cluster associated with self-reported Caucasian donors. In the later analysis, no new phenotypic data were used to find candidate immune exposures; instead, reliance was placed on TCR beta sequences and their occurrence across donors. In addition to the first cohort of 650 to 750 subjects, a separate validation cohort of approximately 130 different subjects was used. A later analysis re-analyzed previously published TCR beta repertoires from roughly 600 donors and added high-resolution HLA genotyping to study TCR occurrence patterns. The number of typed donors differed by locus: about 620-630 for A, B, C, DRB1 and DQB1; approximately 520 for DQA1; 600 to 610 for DPA1; and 400 to 480 for DPB1. To predict cytomegalovirus infection status, the study combined high-throughput TCR immunosequencing, statistical association of individual TCRs with disease status, and machine learning.

The cysteine opens and the phenylalanine closes a CDR3 of 12 amino acids. The CDR3 DNA has 36 bases and is translated from base 1. Trimming takes 4 bases from V and 4 bases from J, and the germline ends sit 6 bases apart. The germline V gene gives CDR1 as MGHDK and CDR2 as SYGVNS. As concerns this clone: It has no known antigen specificity. Qualities for individual bases were not recorded, and no much larger clone is one base off.

Findings and caveats that apply to the study as a whole: Broadly in line with IMGT annotations, most TCR beta V segments showed up in productive rearrangements about 90% or about 30% of the time in an earlier analysis of several hundred of the donors. The only immune exposure information available for the cohort was CMV serostatus. Some IMGT-functional V segments, including TRBV6-2 and TRBV6-3, could not be distinguished by the 87-base-pair reads and were therefore excluded. In a later analysis, TCR association rates were found to vary across HLA loci, with the most associated TCRs seen for DRB1 alleles and the fewest for HLA-C alleles. The cohort was sequenced for TCR beta chains only, and without alpha or paired-chain data the features that could be detected were limited. In a later analysis, HLA-associated TCR beta chains were found to be more clonally expanded and to have lower generation probabilities than equally common non-associated chains. A later genetic analysis associated a missense DCLRE1C variant with V-gene and J-gene trimming of TCR beta chains, and an independent cohort replicated the association. Because some donors lacked HLA typing at each locus, the association tests relied only on the typed subset. When HLA alleles, especially DR and DQ, strongly co-occurred, attributing TCR associations to individual alleles was difficult. A cluster of highly shared sequence variants was judged likely to be a technical artifact of the sequencing pipeline. In vitro tests confirmed that a few of the cytomegalovirus-associated TCR beta chains recognize cytomegalovirus antigens. According to a later genetic analysis, donors in an Asian-associated ancestry cluster had fewer N-insertions in productive TCRs than the roughly 700-donor mean. In the study, about 150 TCR beta chains were listed as associated with cytomegalovirus. Most TCR sequences were seen in very few donors, while some public TCRs were found in many individuals. The authors suggested that the approach could potentially be extended to other disease states and immunological phenotypes. Linkage disequilibrium might explain the correlated functional status among segregating V segments, but an unknown experimental factor could not be excluded. A further reported finding was that TCR beta sequences accurately predicted the HLA-A and HLA-B alleles for most subjects in the first cohort. The presence/absence analyses assumed that sequencing depth was roughly uniform across donors, and that assumption may not be true. Several of the top co-occurrence clusters appeared to be linked to parvovirus B19, influenza, CMV and Epstein-Barr virus, according to a later analysis. In both the original and validation cohorts, the classifier was reported to diagnose cytomegalovirus status with high specificity and sensitivity. Because counts were too low, 15 to 20 rarely observed V segments, including chromosome 9 orphons, were excluded from the earlier analysis of some 540 of the donors. Most CMV-associated TCR beta chains appeared to be HLA-restricted in a later analysis, and the HLA associations seemed to be driven largely by CMV exposure. In a later analysis, some 18,000 TCR beta sequences were associated with specific HLA alleles at a false discovery rate of 0.05.

In total, 500 to 700 healthy bone marrow donors made up the cohort. At the time of sampling, every cohort member was nominally healthy, though immune exposures that went unrecorded were likely present. CMV serostatus was positive for 289 and negative for about half of the 666 cohort members, and was not recorded for this donor. A peripheral blood sample was provided by each donor, and peripheral blood mononuclear cells were used for TCR beta sequencing. Genomic DNA was extracted from the blood cell samples with the Qiagen DNeasy Blood Extraction Kit. The library was produced with the immunoSEQ multiplex PCR assay. For the multiplex PCR, a mixture combining 60 forward primers for TCR Vbeta segments and 13 reverse primers for TCR Jbeta segments was used. A multiplex PCR assay on genomic DNA amplified the CDR3 region of rearranged TCR beta genes. The amplified TCR beta libraries were sequenced on the Illumina HiSeq System as 87-base-pair reads. In the paper's pipeline: A later analysis tallied around 80 million unique TCR beta chains across the 650 to 750 repertoires, and around 10 million of those chains were shared by two or more donors. A nearest-neighbor algorithm error-corrected the raw reads and collapsed the reads into unique sequences, merging closely related sequences to remove PCR and sequencing errors. Alignment of CDR3 sequences to IMGT reference sequences was used to assign V, D and J gene segments. For a sequence to be retained, a match of at least six nucleotides was required to both a V gene segment and a J gene segment. Rearrangements were classified as productive when the CDR3 lacked stop codons and remained in frame with V and J, and all other rearrangements were classified as non-productive. CDR3 was defined according to IMGT convention as the region running from the second conserved V-encoded cysteine to the conserved J-encoded phenylalanine. In an earlier analysis of some 550 of the donors, sequences lacking an unambiguous match to a single V gene segment were excluded. In an earlier analysis of about 590 of the donors, a V segment was called functional when productive rearrangements were above 56.7%, and segregating when the standard deviation between donors exceeded 5%. A statistical classification framework was developed to diagnose cytomegalovirus status using the catalog of TCR beta chain sequences. V and J gene assignment, in a later analysis, came from comparing TCR nucleotide sequences with IMGT/GENE-DB human TR gene sequences. A later analysis assigned CDR3 sequences and most-parsimonious VDJ recombination scenarios with the TCRdist pipeline. In a later analysis, each TCR beta chain was defined by its CDR3 amino acid sequence together with its V-gene family, and reads without a unique V-gene family were excluded. As a way to deal with suspected cross-contamination and a sequencing artifact, a later analysis dropped roughly 600 nucleotide sequences that were highly shared and had low generation probability. For each public chain, a later analysis derived a clonal expansion index from normalized ranks of inferred template counts within each repertoire. In a later analysis, generation probabilities were computed with a VDJ recombination model fitted to out-of-frame rearrangements, and the resulting probabilities were checked against IGoR. Hypergeometric tests were used in a later analysis to score TCR-TCR, TCR-HLA and TCR-CMV co-occurrence, with a repertoire-size bias correction applied to the TCR pairs. False discovery rates were estimated in a later analysis by permuting HLA or CMV assignments 20 times. In a later analysis, co-occurring TCRs were grouped using DBSCAN, and TCRdist sequence similarity was added for clustering within HLA-allele-positive subsets. Repertoires with fewer than 30,000 or more than 120,000 public chains, plus five repertoires with anomalous nucleotide sharing, were excluded from co-occurrence clustering. The immuneACCESS repertoire file appears here via TCRdb, limited to in-frame rearrangements. These files lack a portion of the clones; in checked studies, under half of the deficit traces to unresolved V genes, and the cause of the others is not known. The V and J calls and clone size come from that table; D and trimming were worked out from the DNA. This sample comprises fewer than 150,000 clones, roughly two thirds of them detected only once. 14% of the sample belongs to the ten largest clones.

Sequencing was done on a sample of PBMCs. This clonotype originated in a human donor in good health. The rearranged chain carries TRBV25-1 and TRBJ2-3; the D gene lacks a confident call. The CDR3 region reads CASSVVADTQYF. The DNA sequence follows: TGTGCCAGCAGTGTGGTAGCAGATACGCAGTATTTT.